Listed below are T cell receptor beta chains from one sample, sequenced in a study of T cells after yellow fever vaccination. TCRdb redid the calling of the 5' RACE reads with MiXCR, one entry per CDR3 protein. In the table there are approximately 300,000 distinct CDR3 sequences, 6.8% of which are singletons. Source: PBMCs, taken about 49 days after the first yellow fever vaccination. Receptor source: a man between 18 and 35 years old who received the YFV17D yellow fever vaccine. The CDR3 runs from the conserved cysteine through the conserved F or W. D genes are given only for firm matches. A clone size is listed for some rows: how often the clone was seen (once, few, many), or a class if it is expanded.

d_call	j_call	v_call	clone_size	cdr3_aa	cdr3_nt
.	TRBJ2-1	TRBV7-7	.	CASSGGANEQFF	TGTGCTAGCAGTGGGGGGGCTAATGAGCAGTTCTTC
.	TRBJ2-5	TRBV4-3	few	CASSQGVEETQYF	TGCGCCAGCAGCCAGGGGGTGGAAGAGACCCAGTACTTC
.	TRBJ1-4	TRBV5-8	.	CASSFFWGSRGEKLFF	TGTGCCAGCAGCTTTTTTTGGGGCAGCCGGGGTGAAAAACTGTTTTTT
.	TRBJ1-1	TRBV10-3	few	CAISGGPANTEAFF	TGTGCCATCAGTGGCGGACCGGCGAACACTGAAGCTTTCTTT
TRBD1	TRBJ2-1	TRBV6-5	few	CASSHQDRGPNNEQFF	TGTGCCAGCAGTCACCAGGACAGGGGTCCGAACAATGAGCAGTTCTTC
.	TRBJ2-2	TRBV12-3/TRBV12-4	.	CASSITGEETGELFF	TGTGCCAGCAGTATTACAGGGGAGGAAACCGGGGAGCTGTTTTTT
TRBD2	TRBJ2-7	TRBV19	.	CASSTSGSPYEQYF	TGTGCCAGTAGCACTAGCGGGTCTCCCTACGAGCAGTACTTC
.	TRBJ1-1	TRBV23-1	few	CASSQTSRMNTEAFF	TGCGCCAGCAGTCAAACAAGTCGGATGAACACTGAAGCTTTCTTT
.	TRBJ2-1	TRBV9	.	CASSTSVPYNEQFF	TGTGCCAGCAGCACTAGTGTCCCCTACAATGAGCAGTTCTTC
.	TRBJ2-2	TRBV2	.	CASSPNGGTGELFF	TGTGCCAGCAGCCCTAATGGGGGGACCGGGGAGCTGTTTTTT
.	TRBJ1-1	TRBV6-1	few	CASSEDTGGMWTEAFF	TGTGCCAGCAGTGAAGATACGGGGGGCATGTGGACTGAAGCTTTCTTT
TRBD2	TRBJ2-1	TRBV29-1	.	CSVRRGQRGGENEQFF	TGCAGCGTCCGGAGAGGGCAGCGGGGGGGCGAAAATGAGCAGTTCTTC
.	TRBJ2-3	TRBV7-2	many	CASSTQSTPADTQYF	TGTGCCAGCAGCACCCAATCGACTCCCGCAGATACGCAGTATTTT
.	TRBJ1-4	TRBV18	few	CASSALGITNEKLFF	TGTGCCAGCTCAGCCCTGGGAATAACTAATGAAAAACTGTTTTTT
TRBD1	TRBJ2-1	TRBV6-1	.	CASSLTGSVGEQFF	TGTGCCAGCAGCCTGACAGGGTCGGTGGGTGAGCAGTTCTTC
TRBD2	TRBJ2-5	TRBV4-1	few	CASSPTSSGGLETQYF	TGCGCCAGCAGCCCTACGTCAAGCGGGGGTCTTGAGACCCAGTACTTC
.	TRBJ2-1	TRBV5-1	.	CASSLPLMVGNEQFF	TGCGCCAGCAGCTTGCCCCTTATGGTTGGTAATGAGCAGTTCTTC
TRBD2	TRBJ2-3	TRBV5-4	many	CASSRGLAGTDTQYF	TGTGCCAGCAGCAGGGGACTAGCTGGCACAGATACGCAGTATTTT
.	TRBJ1-2	TRBV18	few	CASSPAAGLDGYTF	TGTGCCAGCTCACCCGCGGCCGGGCTAGATGGCTACACCTTC
TRBD1	TRBJ2-7	TRBV7-9	few	CASSQGQVEQYF	TGTGCCAGCAGCCAGGGACAGGTGGAGCAGTACTTC
.	TRBJ2-2	TRBV4-3	.	CASSQDSWSGELFF	TGCGCCAGCAGCCAAGATTCTTGGTCCGGGGAGCTGTTTTTT
.	TRBJ2-2	TRBV4-2	many	CASSQGTGTNTGELFF	TGTGCCAGCAGCCAAGGAACCGGGACGAACACCGGGGAGCTGTTTTTT
TRBD2	TRBJ2-1	TRBV11-2	many	CASSPGGVQSLYNEQFF	TGTGCCAGCAGCCCGGGGGGGGTGCAGAGCCTTTACAATGAGCAGTTCTTC
.	TRBJ1-1	TRBV5-1	.	CASHQGRRKDEAFF	TGCGCCAGCCACCAGGGGCGTAGGAAGGATGAAGCTTTCTTT
.	TRBJ1-1	TRBV6-5	few	CASSYSIPTRGVGTQAFF	TGTGCCAGCAGTTACTCGATACCGACGCGGGGGGTGGGGACACAAGCTTTCTTT
.	TRBJ1-1	TRBV30	.	CAWSLRGGSNTEAFF	TGTGCCTGGAGTCTCCGGGGGGGGTCGAACACTGAAGCTTTCTTT
.	TRBJ2-1	TRBV4-3	.	CASSQGYEQFF	TGCGCCAGCAGCCAAGGTTATGAGCAGTTCTTC
.	TRBJ2-2	TRBV7-9	.	CASREVMWVPGTGELFF	TGTGCCAGCAGAGAGGTGATGTGGGTTCCGGGAACCGGGGAGCTGTTTTTT
.	TRBJ1-1	TRBV7-2	few	CASSATFFTEAFF	TGTGCCAGCAGCGCCACCTTCTTCACTGAAGCTTTCTTT
TRBD1	TRBJ1-1	TRBV19	few	CASSGEPGQGEKRAFF	TGTGCCAGTAGTGGTGAGCCAGGACAGGGCGAAAAGAGGGCTTTCTTT
TRBD2	TRBJ2-1	TRBV7-3	.	CASSFLSGASYNEQFF	TGTGCCAGCAGCTTCCTTAGCGGGGCCTCCTACAATGAGCAGTTCTTC
.	TRBJ2-1	TRBV4-2	few	CASSQVSFVNEQFF	TGTGCCAGCAGCCAAGTGTCATTTGTCAATGAGCAGTTCTTC
.	TRBJ2-2	TRBV11-2	few	CASSKRAGGATGELFF	TGTGCCAGCAGTAAAAGGGCTGGGGGCGCTACCGGGGAGCTGTTTTTT
TRBD2	TRBJ2-5	TRBV23-1	few	CASSQKGLAETQYF	TGCGCCAGCAGTCAAAAGGGACTAGCGGAGACCCAGTACTTC
.	TRBJ1-1	TRBV5-1	many	CASSNPGQKPEAFF	TGCGCCAGCAGCAACCCCGGACAGAAACCTGAAGCTTTCTTT
.	TRBJ1-2	TRBV5-1	few	CASSQTQGMDYGYTF	TGCGCCAGCAGCCAAACTCAGGGTATGGACTATGGCTACACCTTC
.	TRBJ2-7	TRBV18	few	CASSPSSREQYF	TGTGCCAGCTCACCAAGTAGCCGAGAGCAGTACTTC
.	TRBJ2-2	TRBV7-2	.	CASRAMFTGELFF	TGTGCCAGCAGGGCCATGTTCACCGGGGAGCTGTTTTTT
TRBD1	TRBJ2-5	TRBV6-6	.	CATEGQGGKTQYF	TGTGCCACCGAGGGACAGGGAGGAAAGACCCAGTACTTC
TRBD2	TRBJ2-1	TRBV28	few	CASTPDGPRVAGYNEQFF	TGTGCCAGCACCCCGGATGGTCCCAGGGTAGCGGGGTACAATGAGCAGTTCTTC
TRBD1	TRBJ2-5	TRBV6-1	few	CASSPRDRGRGETQYF	TGTGCCAGCAGTCCCCGGGACAGGGGGCGCGGGGAGACCCAGTACTTC
.	TRBJ2-5	TRBV1	.	CTSSNRDRVRETQYF	TGCACCAGCAGCAATCGGGACAGGGTGCGGGAGACCCAGTACTTC
.	TRBJ2-5	TRBV7-8	.	CASSLGVHRETQYF	TGTGCCAGCAGCTTAGGCGTGCACCGAGAGACCCAGTACTTC